This entry lists 22 T cell receptor beta chains sequenced from one sample in a study of blood T cell repertoires in COVID-19. Sequencing was performed with immunoSEQ multiplex PCR; in TCRdb, only in-frame clones are kept and a portion is missing. This sample yields 210,000 or so clones, of which 65% to 90% are seen a single time; roughly 5% belongs to the top ten. What was sequenced was peripheral blood. These TCRs come from a man aged 45-65 years with COVID-19, enrolled during active disease.

In this sample, this clone turned up a few times. V gene TRBV10-3 combines with J gene TRBJ1-2; the D is unclear. The germline V gene encodes CDR1 ENHRY and CDR2 SYGVKD. V was pared by 3 bases and J by 4 bases, with 6 bases between. The CDR3 is made up of 12 amino acids. The CDR3 coding sequence is TGTGCCATCAGTGAACAGAGCTATGGCTACACCTTC. It is translated as CAISEQSYGYTF.

The CDR3: CASSLAGGGAGGYTF. CDR3 DNA: TGTGCCAGCAGCTTAGCCGGCGGGGGCGCAGGTGGCTACACCTTC. V and J are TRBV7-9 and TRBJ1-2; a weak D match, TRBD1 (6 bases). The CDR3 totals 15 residues. Germline assignment: CDR1 SEHNR and CDR2 FQNEAQ (reference sequence). V was pared by 0 bases and J by 7 bases, with 15 bases between. Combining the CDR3 with reference TRBV7-9 and TRBJ1-2 gives the whole variable domain DTGVSQNPRHKITKRGQNVTFRCDPISEHNRLYWYRQTLGQGPEFLTYFQNEAQLEKSRLLSDRFSAERPKGSFSTLEIQRTEQGDSAMYLCASSLAGGGAGGYTFGSGTRLTVV.

This chain connects TRBV29-1 to TRBJ2-7; perhaps TRBD2 as D (6 bases). V lost 6 bases, J lost 8 bases, and 17 bases lay in between. CDR3 length: 12 residues. Germline V CDR1 and CDR2: SQVTM, ANQGSEA. In DNA, the CDR3 is TGCAGCGTGAGGGACTTTTCACCCCAGCAGTACTTC. Translated: CSVRDFSPQQYF.

This clone was recorded once. This chain links TRBV19 with TRBJ2-3; TRBD1 might be the D (6 bases). This CDR3 comprises 14 residues. Trimming shortened V by 5 bases and J by 0 bases, and 9 bases separated the two germline ends. The germline V gene encodes CDR1 LNHDA and CDR2 SQIVND (reference sequence). This CDR3 reads CASSPTGSTDTQYF. The CDR3 DNA reads as TGTGCCAGTAGTCCGACAGGCAGCACAGATACGCAGTATTTT. Full variable domain (outside the CDR3, taken from reference TRBV19 and TRBJ2-3): DGGITQSPKYLFRKEGQNVTLSCEQNLNHDAMYWYRQDPGQGLRLIYYSQIVNDFQKGDIAEGYSVSREKKESFPLTVTSAQKNPTAFYLCASSPTGSTDTQYFGPGTRLTVL.

The genes are TRBV6-6 and TRBJ2-3, with TRBD2 identical over 9 bases. The CDR3 is made up of 16 amino acids. Trimming at V came to 0 bases and at J to 10 bases, leaving 11 bases not matched to a gene. The germline gives CDR1 MNHNY, CDR2 SVGAGI (reference sequence). The CDR3 spells CASSYSAGGDVHAQYF. DNA for the CDR3: TGTGCCAGCAGTTACTCGGCGGGAGGGGATGTCCATGCGCAGTATTTT.

This clone was detected only once. The V gene is TRBV10-3, the J gene TRBJ1-1, with D possibly being TRBD1 (6 bases). Per the germline V gene, CDR1 is ENHRY and CDR2 is SYGVKD. V was shortened by 2 bases and J by 5 bases, with 12 bases between the two germline ends. The CDR3 extends over 14 amino acids. The CDR3 sequence is CAISEMEGGTEAFF. The CDR3 DNA sequence: TGTGCCATCAGTGAGATGGAAGGGGGAACTGAAGCTTTCTTT.

The chain couples TRBV3-1 (or the pseudogene TRBV3-2) to TRBJ2-5; D is unclear. The CDR3 has 13 residues. Germline assignment: CDR1 LGHDT and CDR2 YNNKEL (reference sequence). Trimming left V 5 bases short and J 5 bases short, with 12 bases between. CDR3: CASSRLTRETQYF. The CDR3 nucleotides are TGTGCCAGCAGCAGACTCACGCGGGAGACCCAGTACTTC.

This chain connects TRBV5-1 to TRBJ2-3; 11 positions agree with TRBD1. The germline CDR1 and CDR2 sequences are SGHRS and YFSETQ. This CDR3 is 15 amino acids long. The ends lost 3 bases at V and 7 bases at J; junction bases unmatched: 7. CDR3 amino acids: CASSSGQGAEYTQYF. DNA of the CDR3: TGCGCCAGCAGCTCCGGACAGGGGGCGGAATATACGCAGTATTTT. Full variable domain (outside the CDR3, taken from reference TRBV5-1 and TRBJ2-3): KAGVTQTPRYLIKTRGQQVTLSCSPISGHRSVSWYQQTPGQGLQFLFEYFSETQRNKGNFPGRFSGRQFSNSRSEMNVSTLELGDSALYLCASSSGQGAEYTQYFGPGTRLTVL.

V is TRBV12-3 or TRBV12-4 and J is TRBJ1-1; TRBD1 might be the D (6 bases). CDR3 length: 13 amino acids. Trimming removed 6 bases at V and 5 bases at J, with 13 bases between. The DNA of the CDR3 is TGTGCCAGCAGCTCGGGGGGGCGGACTGAAGCTTTCTTT. The encoded protein is CASSSGGRTEAFF.

The chain recombines TRBV3-1 (or the pseudogene TRBV3-2) with TRBJ1-2; 12 bases are shared with TRBD1. Trimming took 0 bases from V and 6 from J; bases not matched to a gene: 5. Germline CDR1 and CDR2: LGHDT and YNNKEL (reference sequence). The CDR3 has 16 amino acids. CDR3 nucleotide sequence: TGTGCCAGCAGCCAAGAGGGGACAGGGGGCGCAAATGGCTACACCTTC. It encodes CASSQEGTGGANGYTF.

This sequence joins TRBV19 and TRBJ2-1; TRBD2 aligns across 12 bases. The junction had 1 base not matched to a gene; V was cut back by 9 bases and J by 4 bases. CDR3 length: 13 residues. CDR1 is LNHDA and CDR2 is SQIVND in the germline V gene (reference sequence). The CDR3 region is CASTSGGYNEQFF. The CDR3 region has the DNA TGTGCCAGCACTAGCGGGGGGTACAATGAGCAGTTCTTC.

The rearrangement joins TRBV2 to TRBJ2-7; the D is unclear. Germline assignment: CDR1 SNHLY and CDR2 FYNNEI. This CDR3 region has 13 residues. Trimming removed 6 bases from V and 0 bases from J, with 9 bases in between. CDR3 residues: CASSPSPSYEQYF. The CDR3 DNA is TGTGCCAGCAGCCCCAGTCCCTCCTACGAGCAGTACTTC.

This sequence joins TRBV2 and TRBJ1-5; no reliable D call. CDR3 length: 14 residues. Germline lookup yields CDR1 SNHLY and CDR2 FYNNEI. Deletions cut 4 bases from V and 3 bases from J, with 10 bases between. CDR3 sequence (DNA): TGTGCCAGCAGTGGAGGCAGATCCAATCAGCCCCAGCATTTT. Protein sequence: CASSGGRSNQPQHF. Based on the CDR3 plus reference TRBV2 and TRBJ1-5, the full variable domain is EPEVTQTPSHQVTQMGQEVILRCVPISNHLYFYWYRQILGQKVEFLVSFYNNEISEKSEIFDDQFSVERPDGSNFTLKIRSTKLEDSAMYFCASSGGRSNQPQHFGDGTRLSIL.

The chain joins TRBV24-1 to TRBJ2-5, with D perhaps TRBD2 (6 bases). Trimming pared 3 bases from V and 3 bases from J, leaving 16 bases between. Germline V lookup: CDR1 KGHDR, CDR2 SFDVKD. This CDR3 has 16 amino acids. CDR3 DNA: TGTGCCACCAGTGATCGATCCGGGACTTTAGAAGAGACCCAGTACTTC. Translation gives CATSDRSGTLEETQYF.

J is TRBJ2-3 and V is TRBV11-3, with a weak D call TRBD2 (5 bases). CDR3 length equals 14 residues. Germline V gene sequence: CDR1 SGHNT, CDR2 YENEEA. Trimming stripped 1 base from V and 4 bases from J, with 9 bases between. As DNA, the CDR3 is TGTGCCAGCAGCTTAGTAGCGACCGCAGATACGCAGTATTTT. Amino acids: CASSLVATADTQYF.

The DNA of the CDR3 is TGTGCCAGCAGCCGACCCCGAGGGACTAGCGGCACAGATACGCAGTATTTT. Encoded protein: CASSRPRGTSGTDTQYF. The gene calls are TRBV7-9 and TRBJ2-3, with 10 positions matching TRBD2. The CDR3 length is 17 residues. The germline gives CDR1 SEHNR, CDR2 FQNEAQ (reference sequence). Trimming removed 5 bases from V and 1 base from J; junction bases left unmatched: 9.

V usage is TRBV7-2 and J usage is TRBJ1-4; D unclear. V was pared by 6 bases and J by 0 bases, with 8 bases between. Germline V lookup: CDR1 SGHTA, CDR2 FQGNSA. The CDR3 length is 14 residues. The CDR3 DNA sequence: TGTGCCAGCAGTCGTTCTGCAACTAATGAAAAACTGTTTTTT. Protein: CASSRSATNEKLFF.

This sequence joins TRBV6-5 and TRBJ1-3; no firm D call. Between the trimmed V and J ends, which lost 5 bases and 2 bases, there was a span of 13 bases. CDR1 and CDR2 (germline): MNHEY, SVGAGI. The CDR3 spans 15 residues. The DNA for the CDR3 is TGTGCCAGCAGTCTCGGAGATCCCGCTGGAAACACCATATATTTT. This encodes CASSLGDPAGNTIYF.

The chain links TRBV2 to TRBJ2-7, with TRBD1 matching 8 bases. The CDR3 runs 15 residues. Germline CDR1 and CDR2: SNHLY and FYNNEI. V lost 5 bases, J lost 0 bases, and 6 bases stayed unmatched. In nucleotides, the CDR3 is TGTGCCAGCAGTAATCCGGACAGGGCCTCCTACGAGCAGTACTTC. This gives the protein CASSNPDRASYEQYF.

The genes are TRBV19 and TRBJ2-2; D remains unclear. The V end lost 9 bases, the J end lost 10 bases, and 27 bases lay between the germline ends. Germline V gives CDR1 LNHDA, CDR2 SQIVND (reference sequence). The CDR3 sequence is 16 residues long. The CDR3 spells CASALSSWSPRMELFF. The CDR3 nucleotides are TGTGCCAGCGCCCTAAGTAGTTGGAGCCCTCGGATGGAGCTGTTTTTT.

The V call is TRBV9, the J call TRBJ1-3; possibly TRBD1 for D (6 bases). The CDR3 is 16 amino acids. Per germline, CDR1 SGDLS and CDR2 YYNGEE. Trimming removed 0 bases from V and 0 bases from J, with 10 bases in between. The CDR3 coding sequence is TGTGCCAGCAGCGTAGCAGGGGCCAGCTCTGGAAACACCATATATTTT. Its protein is CASSVAGASSGNTIYF.

This clone was seen ten or more times. At the DNA level, this CDR3 is encoded by other sequences in the same sample as well. The CDR3 bases are TGTGCCAGCAGCCAAAACACTGAAGCTTTCTTT. It specifies CASSQNTEAFF. This chain uses TRBV7-9 with TRBJ1-1; D is unresolved. Per germline, CDR1 SEHNR and CDR2 FQNEAQ (reference sequence). The V end lost 5 bases, the J end lost 2 bases, and 3 bases lay between the germline ends. This CDR3 comprises 11 residues.